Presented here are 24 T cell receptor delta chains from one specimen sequenced in a study of gamma-delta chains in newborns, infants, children. TCRdb re-processed the reads using CATT. The sample has 2,000 or so delta-chain clones; approximately 1% are singletons. Sequences were obtained from blood. The receptors stem from a child who was a newborn, infant or young child, either healthy, febrile or measles-vaccinated (not recorded which).

Regarding this clone: A read error may be the cause here, since a much bigger clone is one base away. The same CDR3 is also encoded by other DNA sequences in this sample. The chain recombines TRDV2 with TRDJ3; the match to TRDD3 covers 13 bases. This CDR3 is built from 21 residues. CDR1 is GEAIGNYY, CDR2 EKD, per germline. The CDR3: CACDPVLGDTRSSWDTRQMFF. The CDR3 DNA is TGTGCCTGTGACCCCGTACTGGGGGATACGCGAAGCTCCTGGGACACCCGGCAGATGTTTTTC.

Details on this clone: TCRdb shows a much larger clone's protein in place of this DNA's translation, and the two differ at residue 7, likely through a read error; the protein shown is translated from the DNA. The chain links TRDV2 to TRDJ2; TRDD3 is a possible D gene (5 bases). Germline CDR1 GEAIGNYY, CDR2 EKD. Trimming took 1 base from V and 5 from J, leaving 10 bases between them. There are 14 residues in the CDR3. The CDR3 nucleotides are TGTGCCTGTGACACAATCAGGGATACAGCACAACTCTTCTTT. It codes for CACDTIRDTAQLFF.

A note on this clone: TCRdb attributes to this sequence the protein of a much larger clone, which differs from the DNA translation at residue 14; a read error is likely, and the protein displayed is translated from the DNA. The V gene is TRDV2, the J gene TRDJ3, with 12 bases fitting TRDD3. From germline, CDR1 is GEAIGNYY and CDR2 EKD. The CDR3 runs to 18 residues. Here the CDR3 reads CACDKILGDTWDTQQMFF. The CDR3 nucleotides read TGTGCCTGTGACAAAATACTGGGGGATACCTGGGACACCCAACAGATGTTTTTC.

This clone was seen only a few times. TCRdb has a much larger clone's protein, which differs at residue 14 from the translation of this DNA, likely because of a read error; what is shown is the protein translated from the DNA. The V and J genes are TRDV2 and TRDJ3, with D perhaps matching TRDD3 (6 bases). The CDR3 has 16 amino acids. The germline gives CDR1 GEAIGNYY, CDR2 EKD. The DNA for the CDR3 is TGTGCCTGTGACAAACTGGGCTCCTGGGACACCCGACAGGTGTTTTTC. Amino acids: CACDKLGSWDTRQVFF.

Concerning this clone itself: The protein TCRdb lists belongs to a much larger clone and differs from this DNA's translation at residue 3, which points to a read error; the protein shown is made from the DNA. The rearrangement links TRDV2 to TRDJ1, with 13 nucleotides matching TRDD3. The CDR3 runs 17 residues. In germline, CDR1 is GEAIGNYY, CDR2 EKD. The CDR3 loop reads CARDALLGDTYTDKLIF. DNA of the CDR3: TGTGCCCGTGACGCCCTACTGGGGGATACGTACACCGATAAACTCATCTTT.

This clone was recorded a few times. CDR3 sequence reads: CALGALVATHWEYTDKLIF. The CDR3 DNA reads as TGTGCTCTTGGGGCCTTGGTGGCTACCCACTGGGAGTACACCGATAAACTCATCTTT. This rearrangement joins TRDV1 to TRDJ1, with D possibly TRDD3 on 6 matching bases. Per the germline V gene, CDR1 is TSWWSYY and CDR2 is QGS. V was shortened by 4 bases and J by 0 bases, with 24 bases between the two germline ends. CDR3 length equals 19 residues.

This clone showed up just a few times. The TCRdb protein, from a much larger clone, departs from this DNA's translation at residue 5, likely by read error; the protein shown derives from the DNA. The V call is TRDV2, the J call TRDJ3, with 11 bases that match TRDD3. This CDR3 is built from 19 residues. After removal of 2 bases from V and 0 bases from J, the junction contained 5 bases not matched to a gene. CDR1 and CDR2 from the germline V gene are GEAIGNYY and EKD. Here the CDR3 reads CACDIVLGDSSWDTRQMFF. The CDR3 DNA sequence: TGTGCCTGTGACATCGTACTGGGGGATAGCTCCTGGGACACCCGACAGATGTTTTTC.

In this sample, this clone turned up a few times. TCRdb's listed protein matches a much larger clone and diverges from this DNA's translation at residue 14, likely through a read error; the protein shown comes from the DNA. The CDR3 nucleotides read TGTGCCTGTGACACCGCTGGGGGGATAAGCTCCTGGGACGCCCGACAGATGTTTTTC. Residues: CACDTAGGISSWDARQMFF. This rearrangement joins TRDV2 to TRDJ3; 8 bases map to TRDD3. Germline lookup yields CDR1 GEAIGNYY and CDR2 EKD. This CDR3 is built from 19 residues.

This clone was found a few times. The rearrangement joins TRDV2 to TRDJ3; 8 nucleotides agree with TRDD3. The CDR3 totals 19 residues. From germline, CDR1 is GEAIGNYY and CDR2 EKD. Unmatched junction bases numbered 12, after V lost 4 bases and J lost 2 bases. CDR3 coding DNA: TGTGCCTGTGATCCTGTACTGGGGGGTAATACCTGGGACACCCGACAGATGTTTTTC. This codes for CACDPVLGGNTWDTRQMFF.

Remarks on this clone: Given a far larger clone just one base away, this is likely a sequencing read error. This rearrangement joins TRDV2 to TRDJ3; 9 bases line up with TRDD3. The germline V gene has CDR1 GEAIGNYY and CDR2 EKD. CDR3 length: 18 amino acids. CDR3 nucleotides: TGTGCCCGTGACACCGTGGGGGATAGCTCCTGGGACACCCGACAGATGTTTTTC. Residues: CARDTVGDSSWDTRQMFF.

This clone was seen only a few times. It is likely a read error: a sequence one base away is far more abundant. Other DNA sequences within the sample encode an identical CDR3. CDR3 sequence reads: CACDTRGPALTAQLFF. CDR3 nucleotide sequence: TGTGCCTGTGACACTCGGGGGCCAGCTTTGACCGCACAACTCTTCTTT. The rearrangement joins TRDV2 to TRDJ2, with a possible D match to TRDD3 (5 bases). The CDR3 contains 16 residues. Germline V gene sequence: CDR1 GEAIGNYY, CDR2 EKD.

Only a few counts were recorded for this clone. The TCRdb protein comes from a much larger clone and disagrees with this DNA's translation at residue 3, likely due to a read error; the protein given here is derived from the DNA. This chain joins TRDV2 and TRDJ1, with TRDD3 identical over 10 bases. The CDR3 sequence is 17 residues long. Germline-derived CDR1 and CDR2 are GEAIGNYY and EKD. The CDR3 DNA is TGTGCCAGTGACGCCTTACTGGGGGATTCTTACACCGATAAACTCATCTTT. Encoded protein: CASDALLGDSYTDKLIF.

This clone was found a few times. Possible read error: a much larger clone is one base away. The same CDR3 also results from other DNA sequences found in this sample. The V gene is TRDV2, the J gene TRDJ3; D call uncertain. Per the germline V gene, CDR1 is GEAIGNYY and CDR2 is EKD. The CDR3 has 15 residues. The CDR3 sequence is CACDPISWDTRQMFF. For the CDR3, the DNA is TGCGCCTGTGACCCGATCTCCTGGGACACCCGACAGATGTTTTTC.

With regard to this clone: This DNA's translation differs at residue 3 from TCRdb's protein, which comes from a much larger clone; a read error is likely, and the protein shown is translated from the DNA. V is TRDV2 and J is TRDJ3; 9 positions match TRDD3. Germline CDR1 and CDR2: GEAIGNYY and EKD. The CDR3 has 18 amino acids. This CDR3 is CARDTYWGSSWDTRQMFF. The CDR3 DNA reads as TGTGCCCGTGACACCTACTGGGGGAGCTCCTGGGACACCCGACAGATGTTTTTC.

On this clone itself: TCRdb's listed protein matches a much larger clone and diverges from this DNA's translation at residue 5, likely through a read error; the protein shown comes from the DNA. CDR3 residues: CACDAVLGASALTAQLFF. CDR3 sequence (DNA): TGTGCCTGTGACGCCGTACTGGGGGCCTCGGCTTTGACAGCACAACTCTTCTTT. This chain uses TRDV2 with TRDJ2; 8 bases align to TRDD3. With V trimmed by 3 bases and J by 0 bases, 11 bases remained unmatched. CDR1 is GEAIGNYY, CDR2 EKD, per germline. The CDR3 loop spans 18 amino acids.

This clone appeared a few times. The likely explanation is a read error, given a far larger clone one base away. J is TRDJ2 and V is TRDV2; 11 bases match TRDD3. The CDR3 is made up of 15 amino acids. The germline CDR1 and CDR2 sequences are GEAIGNYY and EKD. CDR3 sequence (DNA): TGTGCCTGTGACACCTGGGGGATACGAGGAGCACAACCCTTCTTT. Translated: CACDTWGIRGAQPFF.

By sample share, this clone is medium-sized (0.01 to 0.1%). This sample also contains other DNA sequences that code for the same CDR3. This chain uses TRDV2 with TRDJ2, with D possibly matching TRDD3 (5 bases). This CDR3 has 19 amino acids. Trimming took off 2 bases at V and 0 bases at J, with 21 bases between the two ends. The germline V gene encodes CDR1 GEAIGNYY and CDR2 EKD. CDR3 in DNA: TGTGCCTGTGACATGAACCGGGGGGTCCCTGGTACTTTGACAGCACAACTCTTCTTT. Its translation: CACDMNRGVPGTLTAQLFF.

Concerning this clone itself: A read error likely explains why the TCRdb protein, taken from a much larger clone, differs from this DNA's translation at residue 8; the protein shown is translated from the DNA. The rearrangement links TRDV2 to TRDJ1, with TRDD3 as a possible D gene (5 bases). Germline CDR1 GEAIGNYY, CDR2 EKD. CDR3 length equals 15 residues. The ends were cut back, 3 bases at V and 2 bases at J, with 15 bases in the middle. The CDR3 spells CACDPLLRDTDKLIF. The CDR3 DNA follows: TGTGCCTGTGACCCCTTACTGAGGGATACCGATAAACTCATCTTT.

On this clone itself: Given a far larger clone just one base away, this is likely a sequencing read error. Other DNA sequences in the same sample also yield this CDR3. The J gene is TRDJ2, the V gene TRDV2; TRDD3 agrees at 7 bases. Per the germline V gene, CDR1 is GEAIGNYY and CDR2 is EKD. CDR3 size: 16 residues. V dropped 4 bases and J dropped 0; count of bases not matched to a gene: 7. The chain's CDR3 is CACEILGDTLTAQLFF. The DNA for the CDR3 is TGTGCCTGTGAAATACTTGGGGATACTTTGACAGCACAACTCTTCTTT.

In regard to this clone: This DNA's translation differs at residue 3 from TCRdb's protein, which comes from a much larger clone; a read error is likely, and the protein shown is translated from the DNA. J is TRDJ2 and V is TRDV2; 12 bases match TRDD3. Germline CDR1 and CDR2: GEAIGNYY and EKD. The CDR3 sequence is 15 residues long. CDR3 nucleotide sequence: TGTGCCTATGACACCTGGGGGATACGAGGAGCACAACTCTTCTTT. This translates into CAYDTWGIRGAQLFF.

This clone is categorized as medium-sized. The chain links TRDV2 to TRDJ3; 11 bases agree with TRDD3. The CDR3 sequence is 19 residues long. The germline CDR1 and CDR2 sequences are GEAIGNYY and EKD. V was clipped by 0 bases and J by 5 bases; unmatched bases: 8. The CDR3 loop reads CACDTAFTGGYRDTRQMFF. Here the CDR3 DNA reads TGTGCCTGTGACACCGCCTTTACTGGGGGATATCGGGACACCCGACAGATGTTTTTC.

A few counts support this clone. Since a far larger clone is one base different, this is likely a read error. At the DNA level, this CDR3 is encoded by other sequences in the same sample as well. The genes are TRDV2 and TRDJ2, with D possibly being TRDD3 (5 bases). Germline V gene sequence: CDR1 GEAIGNYY, CDR2 EKD. CDR3 size: 14 residues. V was trimmed by 0 bases and J by 8 bases, leaving 12 bases between them. CDR3: CACDTVGITAQLFF. The CDR3 DNA reads as TGTGCCTGTGACACCGTCGGGATTACGGCACAACTCTTCTTT.

In this sample, this clone is large. The same CDR3 arises from other DNA sequences in this sample as well. This chain connects TRDV2 to TRDJ2, with 9 bases aligning to TRDD3. Per germline, CDR1 GEAIGNYY and CDR2 EKD. The CDR3 contains 16 residues. The junction had 1 base not matched to a gene; V was cut back by 0 bases and J by 0 bases. The CDR3 bases are TGTGCCTGTGACACCTTGGGGGATACTTTGACAGCACAACTCTTCTTT. The encoded protein is CACDTLGDTLTAQLFF.

With regard to this clone: A much larger clone lies a single base off, so this may be a read error. Within the sample, other DNA sequences also encode this same CDR3. V is TRDV1 and J is TRDJ1, with TRDD3 matching over 13 bases. CDR1 and CDR2 from the germline V gene are TSWWSYY and QGS. This CDR3 has 20 residues. V was clipped by 1 base and J by 0 bases; unmatched bases: 11. CDR3 bases: TGTGCTCTTGGGGAACAAAGTCCGACTGGGGGATACGCGTACACCGATAAACTCATCTTT. As protein: CALGEQSPTGGYAYTDKLIF.